Presented here are 8 T cell receptor beta chains from one specimen sequenced in a study of blood T cell repertoires in COVID-19 (dated by TCRdb to the early 2020s). Library preparation used the immunoSEQ multiplex PCR assay. TCRdb took over this immuneACCESS table, retaining in-frame rearrangements with V and J assigned. Such tables are incomplete; in checked studies, under half of the missing clones stem from an unresolved V gene, and the remainder is unexplained. The table for this sample lists hundreds of thousands of clones; 88% of them were counted only once. The ten largest clones add up to about 0.99% of the sample. Sequencing was done on a sample of peripheral blood. The receptors originated from a woman aged 40 to 50 who had recovered from COVID-19.

The chain has TRBV6-5 and TRBJ1-2; D call uncertain. Germline CDR1 reads MNHEY; CDR2 reads SVGAGI. The V end lost 6 bases, the J end lost 14 bases, and 16 bases lay between the germline ends. This CDR3 is built from 11 residues. The CDR3 sequence: CASRVRDTFTF. CDR3 DNA sequence: TGTGCCAGCAGGGTACGAGACACATTTACCTTC.

J is TRBJ2-1 and V is TRBV14; D is unresolved. The CDR3 is 13 residues long. The ends were cut back, 1 base at V and 4 bases at J, with 5 bases in the middle. Germline CDR1 is SGHDN and CDR2 is FVKESK. CDR3 sequence: CASSQGPYNEQFF. Written as DNA, the CDR3 is TGTGCCAGCAGCCAAGGGCCATACAATGAGCAGTTCTTC.

The rearrangement joins TRBV19 to TRBJ1-1, with 9 bases aligning to TRBD1. V was pared by 6 bases and J by 4 bases, with 6 bases of the junction left unmatched. CDR3 size: 14 residues. CDR1 and CDR2 (germline): LNHDA, SQIVND (reference sequence). The CDR3 DNA sequence: TGTGCCAGTAGACCCGGGGACAGGGTCACTGAAGCTTTCTTT. This encodes CASRPGDRVTEAFF.

The chain uses TRBV27 and TRBJ1-2; 12 bases are shared with TRBD1. The CDR3 is made up of 15 amino acids. With V trimmed by 8 bases and J by 7 bases, 11 bases remained unmatched. Germline V gene sequence: CDR1 MNHEY, CDR2 SMNVEV (reference sequence). This CDR3 is CASGTPGTGGGGYTF. The CDR3 coding sequence is TGTGCCAGCGGGACGCCCGGGACAGGGGGCGGTGGCTACACCTTC.

The DNA for the CDR3 is TGTGCCAGCTCCTCGGGGGGCAGAACCAACTATGGCTACACCTTC. Translated, it gives CASSSGGRTNYGYTF. The genes are TRBV18 and TRBJ1-2; weak D call: TRBD1 (6 bases). Germline loops: CDR1 KGHSH, CDR2 LQKENI. Trimming took 6 bases from V and 2 from J, leaving 16 bases between them. CDR3 length: 15 residues.

The J gene is TRBJ2-7, the V gene TRBV19; perhaps TRBD2 as D (7 bases). The germline V gene has CDR1 LNHDA and CDR2 SQIVND (reference sequence). This CDR3 is built from 13 residues. With 4 bases removed from V and 8 bases from J, the gap between germline ends came to 15 bases. CDR3 sequence: CASSNRDYRKQYF. CDR3 DNA sequence: TGTGCCAGTAGTAACAGGGACTACCGGAAGCAGTACTTC.

The rearrangement links TRBV19 to TRBJ2-5; the D gene is possibly TRBD2 (6 bases). CDR1 is LNHDA, CDR2 SQIVND, per germline (reference sequence). The CDR3 runs to 15 residues. Between the trimmed V and J ends, which lost 5 bases and 5 bases, there was a span of 18 bases. For the CDR3, the DNA is TGTGCCAGTAGTCCCGACACCCGGGCGGGGGAGACCCAGTACTTC. Amino acid sequence: CASSPDTRAGETQYF.

The V and J genes are TRBV18 and TRBJ1-1, with 12 bases fitting TRBD1. The CDR3 length is 20 residues. The junction had 17 bases not matched to a gene; V was cut back by 3 bases and J by 3 bases. Germline CDR1 reads KGHSH; CDR2 reads LQKENI. The CDR3 DNA follows: TGTGCCAGCTCACCCAAACTCCCCGGGACAGGGGGCGAGAAGGACACTGAAGCTTTCTTT. Amino acids: CASSPKLPGTGGEKDTEAFF.